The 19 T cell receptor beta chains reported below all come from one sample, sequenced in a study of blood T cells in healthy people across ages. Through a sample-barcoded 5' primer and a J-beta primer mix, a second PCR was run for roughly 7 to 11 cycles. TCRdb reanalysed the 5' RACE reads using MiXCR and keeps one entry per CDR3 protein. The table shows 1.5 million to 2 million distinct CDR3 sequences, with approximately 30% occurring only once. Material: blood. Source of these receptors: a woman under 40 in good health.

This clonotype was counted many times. The CDR3 bases are TGTGCCAGCAGACTACGGGCTAGCGGAAGCCACGAGCAGTACTTC. Its translation is CASRLRASGSHEQYF. The chain carries TRBV7-2 and TRBJ2-7; 7 positions match TRBD2. The CDR3 extends over 15 amino acids. V was clipped by 6 bases and J by 5 bases; unmatched bases: 13. Germline V gene sequence: CDR1 SGHTA, CDR2 FQGNSA.

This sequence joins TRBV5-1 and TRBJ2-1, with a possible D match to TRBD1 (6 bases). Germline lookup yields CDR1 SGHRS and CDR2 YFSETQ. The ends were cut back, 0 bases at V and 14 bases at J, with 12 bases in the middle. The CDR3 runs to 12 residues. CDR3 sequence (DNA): TGCGCCAGCAGCTTGGAGGGGGTAACCAAGTTCTTC. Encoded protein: CASSLEGVTKFF.

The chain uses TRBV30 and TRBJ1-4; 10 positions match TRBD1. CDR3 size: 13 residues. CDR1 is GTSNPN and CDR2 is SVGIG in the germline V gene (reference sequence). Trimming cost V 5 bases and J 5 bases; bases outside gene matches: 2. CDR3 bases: TGTGCCTGGCGGACAGGGGGGAATGAAAAACTGTTTTTT. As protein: CAWRTGGNEKLFF.

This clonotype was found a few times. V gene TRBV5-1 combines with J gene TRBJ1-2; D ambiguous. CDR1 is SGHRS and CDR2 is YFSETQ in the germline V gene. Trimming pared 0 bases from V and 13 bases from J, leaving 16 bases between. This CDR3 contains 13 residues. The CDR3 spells CASSLESRERFTF. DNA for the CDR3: TGCGCCAGCAGCTTGGAGTCCCGGGAGAGATTCACCTTC.

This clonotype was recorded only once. CDR3 protein: CASNQGPPEAFF. In DNA form, the CDR3 reads TGTGCCAGCAACCAGGGGCCCCCTGAAGCTTTCTTT. The V and J genes are TRBV2 and TRBJ1-1; possibly TRBD1 for D (6 bases). Germline CDR1 and CDR2: SNHLY and FYNNEI. This CDR3 comprises 12 residues. V lost 7 bases and J lost 6, with 12 bases in between.

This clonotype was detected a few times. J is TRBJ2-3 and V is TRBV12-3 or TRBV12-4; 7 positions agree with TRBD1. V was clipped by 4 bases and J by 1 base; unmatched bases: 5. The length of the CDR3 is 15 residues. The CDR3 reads CASSSRDRRTDTQYF. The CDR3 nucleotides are TGTGCCAGCAGTTCACGGGACAGACGCACAGATACGCAGTATTTT.

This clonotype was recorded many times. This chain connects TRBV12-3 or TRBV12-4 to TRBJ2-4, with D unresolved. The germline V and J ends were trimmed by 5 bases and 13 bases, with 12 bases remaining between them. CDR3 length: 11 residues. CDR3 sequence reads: CASSRTLEQYF. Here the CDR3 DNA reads TGTGCCAGCAGTCGTACCTTAGAGCAGTACTTC.

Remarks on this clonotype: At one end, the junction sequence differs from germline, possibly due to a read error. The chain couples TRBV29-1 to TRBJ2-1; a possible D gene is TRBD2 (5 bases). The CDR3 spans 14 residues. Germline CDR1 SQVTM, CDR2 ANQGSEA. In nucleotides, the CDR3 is TGCAGCGTTGAAGGCCTAGCAGCCTACAGTGAGCAGTTCTTC. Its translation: CSVEGLAAYSEQFF.

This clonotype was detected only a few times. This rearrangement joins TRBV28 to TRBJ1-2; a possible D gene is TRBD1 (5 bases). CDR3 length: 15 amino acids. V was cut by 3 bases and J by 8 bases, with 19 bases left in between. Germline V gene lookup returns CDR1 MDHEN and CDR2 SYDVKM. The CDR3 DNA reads TGTGCCAGCAGTTTGGTTTCGACAGTCCTTGGGGGCTACACCTTC. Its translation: CASSLVSTVLGGYTF.

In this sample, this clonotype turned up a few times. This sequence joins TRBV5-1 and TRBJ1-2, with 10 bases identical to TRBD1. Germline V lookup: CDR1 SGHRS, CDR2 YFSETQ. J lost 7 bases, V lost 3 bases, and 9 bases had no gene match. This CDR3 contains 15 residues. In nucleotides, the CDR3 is TGCGCCAGCAGCTCTCAGTGGGGACAGGGGCCTGGCTACACCTTC. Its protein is CASSSQWGQGPGYTF. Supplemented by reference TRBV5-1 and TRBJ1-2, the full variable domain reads KAGVTQTPRYLIKTRGQQVTLSCSPISGHRSVSWYQQTPGQGLQFLFEYFSETQRNKGNFPGRFSGRQFSNSRSEMNVSTLELGDSALYLCASSSQWGQGPGYTFGSGTRLTVV.

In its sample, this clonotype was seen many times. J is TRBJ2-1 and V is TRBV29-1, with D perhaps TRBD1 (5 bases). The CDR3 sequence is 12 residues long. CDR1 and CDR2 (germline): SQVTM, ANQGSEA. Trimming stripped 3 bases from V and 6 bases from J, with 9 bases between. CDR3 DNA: TGCAGCGTTGACAAGGGGTCCAATGAGCAGTTCTTC. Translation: CSVDKGSNEQFF.

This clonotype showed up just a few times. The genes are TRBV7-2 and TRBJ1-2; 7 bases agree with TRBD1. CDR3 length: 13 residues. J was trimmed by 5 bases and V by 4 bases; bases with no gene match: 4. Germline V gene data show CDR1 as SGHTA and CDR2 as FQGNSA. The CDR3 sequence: CASSWGQIYGYTF. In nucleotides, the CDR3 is TGTGCCAGCAGCTGGGGACAGATTTATGGCTACACCTTC. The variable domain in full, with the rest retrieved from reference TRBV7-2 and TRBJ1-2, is GAGVSQSPSNKVTEKGKDVELRCDPISGHTALYWYRQSLGQGLEFLIYFQGNSAPDKSGLPSDRFSAERTGGSVSTLTIQRTQQEDSAVYLCASSWGQIYGYTFGSGTRLTVV.

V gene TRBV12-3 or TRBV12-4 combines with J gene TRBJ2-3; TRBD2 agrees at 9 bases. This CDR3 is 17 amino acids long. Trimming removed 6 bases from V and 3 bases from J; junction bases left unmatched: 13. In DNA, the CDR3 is TGTGCCAGCAGGGGGGGGAATAGCGGGAGTGGTACAGATACGCAGTATTTT. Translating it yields CASRGGNSGSGTDTQYF.

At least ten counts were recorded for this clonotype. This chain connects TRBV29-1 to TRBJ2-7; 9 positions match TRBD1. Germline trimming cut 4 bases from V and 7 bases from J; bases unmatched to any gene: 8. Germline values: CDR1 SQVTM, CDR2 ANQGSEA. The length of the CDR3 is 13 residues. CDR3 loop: CSVASGQGREQYF. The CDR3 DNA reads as TGCAGCGTTGCGAGTGGACAGGGGCGAGAGCAGTACTTC.

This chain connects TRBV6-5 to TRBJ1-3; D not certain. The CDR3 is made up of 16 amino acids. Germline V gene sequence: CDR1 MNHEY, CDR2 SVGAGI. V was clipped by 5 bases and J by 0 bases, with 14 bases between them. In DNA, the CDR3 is TGTGCCAGCAGTCCAACTCCATACGGCTCTGGAAACACCATATATTTT. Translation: CASSPTPYGSGNTIYF.

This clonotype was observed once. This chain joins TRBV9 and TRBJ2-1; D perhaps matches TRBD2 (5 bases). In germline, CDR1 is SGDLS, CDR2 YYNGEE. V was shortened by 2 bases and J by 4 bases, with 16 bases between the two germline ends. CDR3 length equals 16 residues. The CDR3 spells CASSVGEGGPYNEQFF. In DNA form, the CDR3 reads TGTGCCAGCAGCGTTGGTGAAGGCGGGCCTTACAATGAGCAGTTCTTC.

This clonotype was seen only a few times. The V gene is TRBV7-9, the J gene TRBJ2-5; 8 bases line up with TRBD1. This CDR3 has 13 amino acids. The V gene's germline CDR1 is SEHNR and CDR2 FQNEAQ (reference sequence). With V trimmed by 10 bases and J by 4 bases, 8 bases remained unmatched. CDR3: CAILQTGAETQYF. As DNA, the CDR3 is TGTGCCATCCTTCAGACAGGGGCAGAGACCCAGTACTTC.

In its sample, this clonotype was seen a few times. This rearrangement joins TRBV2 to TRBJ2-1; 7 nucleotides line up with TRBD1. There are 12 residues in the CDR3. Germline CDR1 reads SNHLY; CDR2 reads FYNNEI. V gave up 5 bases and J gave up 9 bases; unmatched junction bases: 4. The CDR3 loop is CASSPDRVEQFF. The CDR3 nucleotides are TGTGCCAGCAGTCCAGACAGGGTTGAGCAGTTCTTC.

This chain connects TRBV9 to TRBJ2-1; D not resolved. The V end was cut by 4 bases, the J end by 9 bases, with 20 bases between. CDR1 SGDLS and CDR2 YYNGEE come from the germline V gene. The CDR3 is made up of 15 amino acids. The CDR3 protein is CASSLPGALSSEQFF. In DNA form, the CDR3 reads TGTGCCAGCAGCCTGCCGGGCGCATTGAGTAGTGAGCAGTTCTTC.